A single sample gave rise to the 13 T cell receptor beta chains below, sequenced in a study of regulatory T cells in long-lasting Graves disease (dated by TCRdb to the early 2020s). The meaning of the sample's time point label: newly diagnosed GD, antithyroid drugs for less than 3 months. RNA was extracted from PBMCs in TRIzol for both TCR sequencing and RNA sequencing. Libraries came from multiplex PCR. The sequencing machine was an Illumina HiSeq 4000. iRepertoire HTBI primers and Arm-PCR amplification of CDR3 regions were used to construct TCR beta libraries. In-frame beta chains were kept once TCRdb had trimmed the public reads at Q25 with fastp and called clones with MiXCR. Merged by CDR3 protein, the rows form single entries marked with the most common genes and DNA. This sample lists about 500,000 distinct CDR3 sequences; 16% were detected once. The ten largest account for more than 9% of the sample.

This sample also appeared in a second study, on T cells in Graves' hyperthyroidism and ophthalmopathy.

Material: peripheral blood mononuclear cells (PBMCs), obtained at new diagnosis, from a patient treated with antithyroid drugs. The source is a man aged 35 to 55 with Graves disease. Donor details come from another sample of the same person, matched by shared clones.

This clonotype was found a few times. This chain connects TRBV20-1 to TRBJ2-7, with D perhaps TRBD1 or TRBD2 (6 bases each). Germline loops: CDR1 DFQATT, CDR2 SNEGSKA (reference sequence). This CDR3 is built from 13 residues. V was trimmed by 4 bases and J by 2 bases, leaving 12 bases between them. The CDR3 bases are TGCAGTGCTAAGAAGGGGGGCCCCTACGAGCAGTACTTC. Translating gives CSAKKGGPYEQYF.

This clonotype was picked up a small number of times. The V and J genes are TRBV6-2 or TRBV6-3 and TRBJ2-2; TRBD2 aligns across 10 bases. The CDR3 runs 17 residues. Germline loops: CDR1 MNHEY, CDR2 SVGEGT. Losses at the gene ends were 4 bases for V and 3 bases for J; bases not matched to a gene: 8. The CDR3 DNA reads as TGTGCCAGCAGTTGGGTAGCGGGAGGTCGGGACACCGGGGAGCTGTTTTTT. Translation: CASSWVAGGRDTGELFF.

V gene TRBV24-1 combines with J gene TRBJ1-2; TRBD1 might be the D (5 bases). V lost 4 bases to trimming and J lost 7 bases, with 21 bases between them. CDR1 is KGHDR, CDR2 SFDVKD, per germline. This CDR3 has 16 amino acids. CDR3 residues: CATSDSGPGLWAGYTF. The CDR3 nucleotides are TGTGCCACCAGTGACTCGGGGCCGGGGCTATGGGCTGGCTACACCTTC.

This clonotype appeared many times. V and J are TRBV6-1 and TRBJ1-4; D unclear. The CDR3 loop spans 12 amino acids. Trimming removed 10 bases at V and 8 bases at J, with 14 bases between. The germline CDR1 and CDR2 sequences are MNHNS and SASEGT. The DNA of the CDR3 is TGTGCCACTGCGGACCTTGGGGAAAAACTGTTTTTT. Translating it yields CATADLGEKLFF.

In regard to this clonotype: This sequence may be a read error, since a much larger clone differs from it by one base. The chain carries TRBV5-1 and TRBJ2-5; 8 bases are shared with TRBD2. TRBJ2-1 explains the end of the DNA better; the J call may be wrong. The CDR3 is 19 residues long. Germline CDR1 and CDR2: SGHRS and YFSETQ. CDR3 sequence (DNA): TGCGCCAGCAGCTTGGCTAGCGGGCGACTACCAAGCTCCTACAATGAGCAGTTCTTC. Translation gives CASSLASGRLPSSYNEQFF.

In this sample, this clonotype turned up many times. The rearrangement joins TRBV20-1 to TRBJ2-7, with D possibly TRBD1 on 5 matching bases. Per the germline V gene, CDR1 is DFQATT and CDR2 is SNEGSKA (reference sequence). V lost 1 base and J lost 0, with 7 bases in between. CDR3 size: 13 residues. The chain's CDR3 is CSARGGASYEQYF. The CDR3 DNA reads TGCAGTGCTAGAGGGGGCGCCTCCTACGAGCAGTACTTC.

This clonotype was picked up many times. This chain connects TRBV20-1 to TRBJ2-5; 10 bases are shared with TRBD2. Germline trimming cut 6 bases from V and 2 bases from J; bases unmatched to any gene: 9. Germline V gene sequence: CDR1 DFQATT, CDR2 SNEGSKA (reference sequence). The CDR3 extends over 15 amino acids. Written as DNA, the CDR3 is TGCAGTGCCCCGGCAGCGGGAGGGTTGCAAGAGACCCAGTACTTC. Its translation: CSAPAAGGLQETQYF.

The sample holds many counts of this clonotype. The DNA for the CDR3 is TGTGCCCTGGAGGGCCTCTATAATTCACCCCTCCACTTT. Translated: CALEGLYNSPLHF. The rearrangement uses TRBV7-2 and TRBJ1-6, with D hard to call. Trimming took 11 bases from V and 3 from J, leaving 11 bases between them. This CDR3 has 13 residues. Germline V CDR1 and CDR2: SGHTA, FQGNSA.

In this sample, this clonotype turned up a few times. One end of the junction varies from germline; a read error may be responsible. The rearrangement uses TRBV5-1 and TRBJ2-7; D not certain. CDR3 length: 12 amino acids. In germline, CDR1 is SGHRS, CDR2 YFSETQ. CDR3 DNA sequence: TGTGCCAGCAGCTACAATGTGAGGGAGCAGTACTTC. Translating it yields CASSYNVREQYF.

This clonotype has more than one count but fewer than ten. This chain connects TRBV6-2 or TRBV6-3 to TRBJ2-7; D may be TRBD1 (6 bases). The CDR3 spans 17 residues. V gave up 5 bases and J gave up 0 bases, with 20 bases separating them. Looked up from germline, CDR1 is MNHEY and CDR2 is SVGEGT. For the CDR3, the DNA is TGTGCCAGCAGTCCACCGAAGACAGGTGGGGGCTCCTACGAGCAGTACTTC. Translated, it gives CASSPPKTGGGSYEQYF.

Here the CDR3 reads CASSLPQGANEKLFF. The CDR3 DNA sequence: TGCGCCAGCAGCCTCCCACAGGGCGCTAATGAAAAACTGTTTTTT. The V and J genes are TRBV4-1 and TRBJ1-4; D may be TRBD1 (6 bases). The length of the CDR3 is 15 residues. Germline lookup yields CDR1 MGHRA and CDR2 YSYEKL. V shed 4 bases and J shed 3 bases, with 12 bases lying between them.

This clonotype was found many times. The gene calls are TRBV24-1 and TRBJ2-5; D may be TRBD2 (6 bases). The CDR3 has 16 amino acids. Germline V gene sequence: CDR1 KGHDR, CDR2 SFDVKD. The germline V and J ends were trimmed by 2 bases and 1 base, with 13 bases remaining between them. Written as DNA, the CDR3 is TGTGCCACCAGTGATTCTCTTGGGGGGTCCCAAGAGACCCAGTACTTC. This sequence encodes CATSDSLGGSQETQYF.

This clonotype was picked up many times. This sequence joins TRBV7-8 and TRBJ2-1, with 12 bases identical to TRBD2. The germline V gene has CDR1 SGHVS and CDR2 FQNEAQ. The CDR3 covers 13 residues. Losses at the gene ends were 4 bases for V and 10 bases for J; bases not matched to a gene: 2. The CDR3 region is CASSYGLAGEQFF. The CDR3 DNA is TGTGCCAGCAGCTACGGACTAGCGGGAGAGCAGTTCTTC.